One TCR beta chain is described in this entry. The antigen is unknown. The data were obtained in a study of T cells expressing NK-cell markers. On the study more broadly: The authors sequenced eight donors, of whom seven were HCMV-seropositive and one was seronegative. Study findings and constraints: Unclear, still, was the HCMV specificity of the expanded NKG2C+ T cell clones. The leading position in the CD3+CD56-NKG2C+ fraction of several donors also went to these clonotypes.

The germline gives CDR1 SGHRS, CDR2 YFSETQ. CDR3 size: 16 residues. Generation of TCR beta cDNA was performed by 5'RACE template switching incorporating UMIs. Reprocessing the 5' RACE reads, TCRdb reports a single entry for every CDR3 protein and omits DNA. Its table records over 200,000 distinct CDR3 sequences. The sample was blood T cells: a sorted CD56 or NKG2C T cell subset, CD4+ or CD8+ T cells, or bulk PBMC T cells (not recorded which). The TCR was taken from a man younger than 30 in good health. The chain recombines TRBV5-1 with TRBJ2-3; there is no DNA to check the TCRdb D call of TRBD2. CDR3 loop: CASSLAGGRPADTQYF.